This is a list of T cell receptor beta chains from one sample in a study of Graves' ophthalmopathy and Graves' hyperthyroidism. TCRdb independently ran MiXCR on the multiplex PCR reads; one entry per CDR3 protein. Found here are 600,000 to 950,000 distinct CDR3 sequences, roughly two fifths of them singletons; the top ten hold about 40%. The source material was peripheral blood. The receptor source for this set is an adult man with Graves' ophthalmopathy. CDR3s include the opening cysteine and the closing phenylalanine or tryptophan. Each record gives: D gene, clone size, V gene, J gene, CDR3 DNA, CDR3 protein. D genes are given only for firm matches. Size is stated for part of the rows, as once, few or many counts, or as a class when the clone is expanded.

D: .; size: few; V: TRBV6-5; J: TRBJ2-2; DNA: TGTGCCAGCAGTCGAGGGGGATCGGAGCTGTTTTTT; CDR3: CASSRGGSELFF
D: TRBD1; size: many; V: TRBV19; J: TRBJ2-7; DNA: TGTGCCAGTAGTTCCGCCGGGACAGGGTCCTACGAGCAGTACTTC; CDR3: CASSSAGTGSYEQYF
D: .; size: few; V: TRBV9; J: TRBJ1-6; DNA: TGTGCCAGCTCACCGGCGGGAGGATCACCCCTCCACTTT; CDR3: CASSPAGGSPLHF
D: .; size: few; V: TRBV27; J: TRBJ2-6; DNA: TGTGCCAGCAGTCACAGGGTTGCAGGGGCCAACGTCCTGACTTTC; CDR3: CASSHRVAGANVLTF
D: .; size: many; V: TRBV10-3; J: TRBJ2-2; DNA: TGTGCCATCAGTGCGAAGACCACGAACACCGGGGAGCTGTTTTTT; CDR3: CAISAKTTNTGELFF
D: TRBD1; size: many; V: TRBV10-3; J: TRBJ1-2; DNA: TGTGCCAGCACCAACCCCGGGACAGAGAACTATGGCTACACCTTC; CDR3: CASTNPGTENYGYTF
D: .; size: .; V: TRBV7-7; J: TRBJ2-7; DNA: TGTGCCAGCAGCCGAGGACACGGGTCCTACGAGCAGTACTTC; CDR3: CASSRGHGSYEQYF
D: .; size: .; V: TRBV10-3; J: TRBJ1-2; DNA: TGTGCCAGCAGTTACCGCGACGGGCGCTGGGGCTACACCTTC; CDR3: CASSYRDGRWGYTF
D: TRBD2; size: .; V: TRBV5-4; J: TRBJ2-7; DNA: TGTGCCAGCAGCTTGGATAATAGCGGGAGGGTCTACGAGCAGTACTTC; CDR3: CASSLDNSGRVYEQYF
D: TRBD1; size: .; V: TRBV5-1; J: TRBJ1-6; DNA: TGTGCCAGCAGCCCTCCGGGGACAGGGGTCTCACCCCTCCACTTT; CDR3: CASSPPGTGVSPLHF
D: .; size: .; V: TRBV7-9; J: TRBJ1-1; DNA: TGTGCCAGCAGCTTAGCCCCGACCACTGAAGCTTTCTTT; CDR3: CASSLAPTTEAFF
D: .; size: few; V: TRBV7-2; J: TRBJ2-3; DNA: TGTGCCAGCAGGGGGGGAGTATACACAGATACGCAGTATTTT; CDR3: CASRGGVYTDTQYF
D: .; size: .; V: TRBV7-3; J: TRBJ2-1; DNA: TGTGCCAGCAGTGATGGCACGGGAAGGTACAATGAGCAGTTCTTC; CDR3: CASSDGTGRYNEQFF
D: .; size: many; V: TRBV10-3; J: TRBJ1-2; DNA: TGTGCCAGCAGTTACGGACAGACATATGGCTACACCTTC; CDR3: CASSYGQTYGYTF
D: TRBD1; size: few; V: TRBV9; J: TRBJ2-5; DNA: TGTGCCAGCAGCGCTCGACAGGGGGCAGAGACCCAGTACTTC; CDR3: CASSARQGAETQYF
D: .; size: many; V: TRBV29-1; J: TRBJ1-3; DNA: TGCAGCGTTGAAGTAGCAGTCTCTGGAAACACCATATATTTT; CDR3: CSVEVAVSGNTIYF
D: .; size: .; V: TRBV2; J: TRBJ1-2; DNA: TGTGCCAGCAGTGAAGGAGGGGGGTACTATGGCTACACCTTC; CDR3: CASSEGGGYYGYTF
D: .; size: many; V: TRBV29-1; J: TRBJ2-5; DNA: TGCAGCGTTGTGGCAGGGACTGAGACCCAGTACTTC; CDR3: CSVVAGTETQYF